These 21 T cell receptor beta chains originate from one sample sequenced in a study of T-cell reconstitution after alpha-beta-depleted transplantation in children. Unique molecular identifiers were incorporated into the prepared TCRbeta library. TCRdb itself ran the PCR reads through MiXCR, one entry per CDR3 protein. This sample yields hundreds of thousands of distinct CDR3 sequences, of which approximately 15% are seen a single time; 1.1% belongs to the top ten. Specimen: PBMCs from the stem cell graft donor, collected from the stem cell graft. The receptors come from a human donor who donated a stem cell graft to a child with acute myeloid leukemia.

There are many counts of this clonotype. The V call is TRBV5-1, the J call TRBJ2-7; D possibly corresponds to TRBD2 (6 bases). Per germline, CDR1 SGHRS and CDR2 YFSETQ. The CDR3 consists of 12 residues. Deletions cut 4 bases from V and 6 bases from J, with 11 bases between. The DNA for the CDR3 is TGCGCCAGCAGCGGCGGGGAAAGCGAGCAGTACTTC. This encodes CASSGGESEQYF. Full variable domain (missing parts from reference TRBV5-1 and TRBJ2-7): KAGVTQTPRYLIKTRGQQVTLSCSPISGHRSVSWYQQTPGQGLQFLFEYFSETQRNKGNFPGRFSGRQFSNSRSEMNVSTLELGDSALYLCASSGGESEQYFGPGTRLTVT.

With respect to this clonotype: A single base separates this from a much larger clone, so it may be a read error. In this CDR3 the conserved last residue, phenylalanine or tryptophan, is missing, so a read error is likely. V is TRBV20-1 and J is TRBJ1-1, with D possibly matching TRBD1 (5 bases). This CDR3 comprises 15 residues. Trimming pared 4 bases from V and 1 base from J, leaving 16 bases between. Germline values: CDR1 DFQATT, CDR2 SNEGSKA (reference sequence). Here the CDR3 reads CSAIRQTQGNTEAFL. The CDR3 bases are TGCAGTGCTATCCGCCAGACGCAGGGGAACACTGAAGCTTTCCTT.

The chain employs TRBV6-2 or TRBV6-3 and TRBJ2-1; D is ambiguous. Germline V gives CDR1 MNHEY, CDR2 SVGEGT. Trimming removed 8 bases at V and 1 base at J, with 9 bases between. This CDR3 is 13 amino acids long. The CDR3 here is CASGRVSYNEQFF. The CDR3 coding sequence is TGTGCCAGCGGTAGGGTTTCCTACAATGAGCAGTTCTTC.

The chain is built from TRBV12-3 or TRBV12-4 and TRBJ1-4; D possibly corresponds to TRBD1 (5 bases). The CDR3 contains 14 residues. With 6 bases removed from V and 6 bases from J, the gap between germline ends came to 14 bases. CDR3 DNA: TGTGCCAGCAGGACCCTGGGGCGGGATGAAAAACTGTTTTTT. The encoded protein is CASRTLGRDEKLFF.

This clonotype was observed a few times. The CDR3 sequence is CASTPRGDPYNEQFF. Here the CDR3 DNA reads TGTGCCAGCACCCCACGCGGGGACCCCTACAATGAGCAGTTCTTC. The chain couples TRBV25-1 to TRBJ2-1, with a tentative D call TRBD2 (6 bases). CDR1 and CDR2 (germline): MGHDK, SYGVNS. V dropped 7 bases and J dropped 2 bases, with 15 bases sitting between them. CDR3 size: 15 residues. The variable domain in full, with the rest retrieved from reference TRBV25-1 and TRBJ2-1, is EADIYQTPRYLVIGTGKKITLECSQTMGHDKMYWYQQDPGMELHLIHYSYGVNSTEKGDLSSESTVSRIRTEHFPLTLESARPSHTSQYLCASTPRGDPYNEQFFGPGTRLTVL.

This clonotype has at least ten counts. This sequence joins TRBV12-3 or TRBV12-4 and TRBJ1-1, with TRBD1 identical over 7 bases. The ends lost 2 bases at V and 1 base at J; junction bases unmatched: 4. This CDR3 has 15 amino acids. In nucleotides, the CDR3 is TGTGCCAGCAGTTTACACAGGGGTACGAACACTGAAGCTTTCTTT. Translating it yields CASSLHRGTNTEAFF.

The chain couples TRBV9 to TRBJ2-2; D is ambiguous. CDR3 length: 18 residues. Germline CDR1 is SGDLS and CDR2 is YYNGEE. V lost 0 bases and J 1 base, leaving 16 bases between the germline ends. The CDR3 region is CASSVVSHLQLNTGELFF. As DNA, the CDR3 is TGTGCCAGCAGCGTAGTATCCCATTTACAGTTGAACACCGGGGAGCTGTTTTTT. Combining the CDR3 with reference TRBV9 and TRBJ2-2 gives the whole variable domain DSGVTQTPKHLITATGQRVTLRCSPRSGDLSVYWYQQSLDQGLQFLIQYYNGEERAKGNILERFSAQQFPDLHSELNLSSLELGDSALYFCASSVVSHLQLNTGELFFGEGSRLTVL.

This chain joins TRBV12-3 or TRBV12-4 and TRBJ1-3, with no clear D. V was trimmed by 5 bases and J by 0 bases, leaving 23 bases between them. This CDR3 contains 19 residues. CDR3 sequence (DNA): TGTGCCAGCAGTCATCCGGGATACCGGTCCCCTCTCTCTGGAAACACCATATATTTT. This codes for CASSHPGYRSPLSGNTIYF.

This clonotype showed up many times. The chain is built from TRBV10-3 and TRBJ2-3, with D possibly being TRBD2 (5 bases). This CDR3 is built from 15 residues. V was trimmed by 0 bases and J by 2 bases, leaving 9 bases between them. CDR1 ENHRY and CDR2 SYGVKD come from the germline V gene. The CDR3 loop reads CAISESGSATDTQYF. CDR3 bases: TGTGCCATCAGTGAGTCGGGGAGTGCCACAGATACGCAGTATTTT.

This clonotype was seen many times. The chain carries TRBV6-5 and TRBJ1-6; D is perhaps TRBD1 (6 bases). Germline CDR1 is MNHEY and CDR2 is SVGAGI. Trimming took off 2 bases at V and 5 bases at J, with 10 bases between the two ends. The CDR3 has 15 amino acids. As DNA, the CDR3 is TGTGCCAGCAGTTACGAGGGACAACATAATTCACCCCTCCACTTT. Translating gives CASSYEGQHNSPLHF.

J is TRBJ2-7 and V is TRBV5-1; D unresolved. The V and J ends lost 1 base and 5 bases respectively, with 7 bases between them. The CDR3 totals 12 residues. Germline CDR1 reads SGHRS; CDR2 reads YFSETQ. CDR3 protein: CASSLLSDEQYF. The DNA of the CDR3 is TGCGCCAGCAGCTTGTTAAGCGACGAGCAGTACTTC.

The sample holds a few counts of this clonotype. V is TRBV29-1 and J is TRBJ2-7; no definite D call. Looked up from germline, CDR1 is SQVTM and CDR2 is ANQGSEA. The CDR3 spans 14 residues. Trimming took 4 bases from V and 7 from J, leaving 20 bases between them. The CDR3 DNA is TGCAGCGTTGCCCTAAAGGCAGGCACTAAGGAGCAGTACTTC. Translating gives CSVALKAGTKEQYF.

A few counts support this clonotype. This chain joins TRBV4-2 and TRBJ2-7, with TRBD1 as a possible D gene (5 bases). Germline V gene data show CDR1 as LGHNA and CDR2 as YNFKEQ. The CDR3 is 15 residues long. Trimming took 1 base from V and 6 from J, leaving 16 bases between them. The DNA for the CDR3 is TGTGCCAGCAGCCAAGTCGGGCAGGGCAGTGGCGAGCAGTACTTC. Translated: CASSQVGQGSGEQYF.

This clonotype showed up just a few times. V is TRBV24-1 and J is TRBJ2-5; D tentatively reads TRBD1 or TRBD2 (5 bases each). V lost 1 base and J lost 5, with 13 bases in between. Germline V CDR1 and CDR2: KGHDR, SFDVKD. CDR3 length: 15 residues. CDR3 in amino acids: CATSDFGTEKETQYF. The CDR3 region has the DNA TGTGCCACCAGTGATTTCGGGACCGAGAAGGAGACCCAGTACTTC.

The chain uses TRBV12-3 or TRBV12-4 and TRBJ2-7; 7 bases are a match to TRBD1. There are 16 residues in the CDR3. V shed 4 bases, J shed 0 bases, and the junction held 9 bases outside the gene matches. The CDR3 DNA reads TGTGCCAGCAGTTCCCCCGGACAGGTTAGCTCCTACGAGCAGTACTTC. This encodes CASSSPGQVSSYEQYF.

A few counts support this clonotype. The chain employs TRBV5-1 and TRBJ2-1; 9 bases are a match to TRBD1. V gave up 7 bases and J gave up 7 bases; unmatched junction bases: 6. The CDR3 covers 13 residues. The germline CDR1 and CDR2 sequences are SGHRS and YFSETQ. The CDR3 sequence: CASGTGGGNEQFF. CDR3 DNA sequence: TGCGCCAGCGGAACAGGGGGCGGGAATGAGCAGTTCTTC.

This clonotype has a count of ten or more. The rearrangement uses TRBV20-1 and TRBJ2-7, with D hard to call. V was shortened by 3 bases and J by 0 bases, with 15 bases between the two germline ends. Germline V gene data show CDR1 as DFQATT and CDR2 as SNEGSKA (reference sequence). CDR3 length: 15 amino acids. This CDR3 reads CSASRGHLASYEQYV. The CDR3 DNA reads TGCAGTGCTAGTCGTGGCCACCTCGCCTCCTACGAGCAGTACGTC.

This clonotype was detected only a few times. The V gene is TRBV5-6, the J gene TRBJ2-7; no clear D. Germline CDR1 is SGHDT and CDR2 is YYEEEE. V dropped 4 bases and J dropped 4 bases, with 9 bases sitting between them. The CDR3 is 12 amino acids. CDR3 nucleotides: TGTGCCAGCAGCGGAGAAGCGTACGAGCAGTACTTC. Translated, it gives CASSGEAYEQYF.

This clonotype was seen repeatedly, ten times or more. The chain recombines TRBV6-2 or TRBV6-3 with TRBJ2-5; D is possibly TRBD1 or TRBD2 (7 bases each). V was shortened by 8 bases and J by 3 bases, with 13 bases between the two germline ends. Germline CDR1 is MNHEY and CDR2 is SVGEGT. The CDR3 sequence is 13 residues long. This CDR3 reads CASRRGGEETQYF. The CDR3 nucleotides read TGTGCCAGCCGCAGGGGGGGCGAAGAGACCCAGTACTTC.

In its sample, this clonotype was seen a few times. This chain connects TRBV20-1 to TRBJ2-2; no reliable D call. The germline V gene encodes CDR1 DFQATT and CDR2 SNEGSKA (reference sequence). The CDR3 is 13 residues long. The V end lost 2 bases, the J end lost 8 bases, and 12 bases lay between the germline ends. CDR3 residues: CSARSPKGGELFF. The CDR3, as DNA: TGCAGTGCTAGATCCCCTAAGGGAGGGGAGCTGTTTTTT.

This clonotype was seen once. Possible read error: a much larger clone is one base away. The chain combines TRBV20-1 with TRBJ1-4; 10 positions agree with TRBD1. This CDR3 is 13 amino acids long. V shed 8 bases, J shed 7 bases, and the junction held 7 bases outside the gene matches. Looked up from germline, CDR1 is DFQATT and CDR2 is SNEGSKA (reference sequence). CDR3 in DNA: TGCAGTTCTCAAGACAGGGGGCCTGAAAAACTGTTTTTT. Its protein product is CSSQDRGPEKLFF.